The source of this TCR beta chain is a study of T-cell reconstitution after alpha-beta-depleted transplantation in children. With respect to this clonotype: One end of the junction is discordant with germline, which a read error may explain.

The CDR3 is 17 residues long. Per the germline V gene, CDR1 is LGHDT and CDR2 is YNNKEL (reference sequence). The library targeted TCRbeta and was prepared with unique molecular identifiers. TCRdb re-analysed the PCR reads in MiXCR, keeping a single row per CDR3 protein. The repertoire holds 210,000 or so distinct CDR3 sequences, roughly 10% seen once, with over 5.5% in the top ten. The TCR was taken from a human donor who donated a stem cell graft to a child with acute lymphoblastic leukemia. The chain uses TRBV3-1 and TRBJ2-3, with TRBD1 matching over 8 bases. The input for sequencing was PBMCs from the stem cell graft donor, taken from the stem cell graft. The CDR3 nucleotides read TGTGCCAGCTGCCAAGGGTGGCCGGGACAGGGCACAGATACGCAGTATTTT. Translation: CASCQGWPGQGTDTQYF.